The 10 T cell receptor beta chains below come from one sample, sequenced in a study of T cells in Graves' hyperthyroidism and ophthalmopathy. The CDR3 regions of TCR beta were amplified from RNA transcripts. TCR CDR3 underwent first-round RT-PCR with the HTBI primer set. Each CDR3 protein is one row after TCRdb ran MiXCR on the multiplex PCR reads. The table lists some 620,000 distinct CDR3 sequences, 15% to 20% of them singletons. Sequenced input: blood. The receptors originated from a woman in her 30s with Graves' hyperthyroidism.

The chain employs TRBV3-1 and TRBJ2-2, with a tentative D call TRBD1 (5 bases). V gave up 1 base and J gave up 2 bases, with 8 bases separating them. Germline-derived CDR1 and CDR2 are LGHDT and YNNKEL (reference sequence). The CDR3 loop spans 15 amino acids. CDR3 region: CASSQVQANTGELFF. The CDR3 bases are TGTGCCAGCAGCCAAGTACAGGCTAACACCGGGGAGCTGTTTTTT.

This clonotype was seen ten or more times. The chain is built from TRBV5-1 and TRBJ2-7, with 9 bases aligning to TRBD1. Germline-derived CDR1 and CDR2 are SGHRS and YFSETQ. Trimming removed 0 bases from V and 0 bases from J; junction bases left unmatched: 10. The CDR3 totals 18 residues. CDR3 DNA: TGCGCCAGCAGCTTGGTCCGGACAGGGGACTTCCTCTCCTACGAGCAGTACTTC. This codes for CASSLVRTGDFLSYEQYF.

This clonotype has a count of ten or more. The chain combines TRBV6-2 or TRBV6-3 with TRBJ1-6; D not resolved. With 0 bases removed from V and 10 bases from J, the gap between germline ends came to 4 bases. The CDR3 sequence is 12 residues long. Germline V gene data show CDR1 as MNHEY and CDR2 as SVGEGT. The CDR3 protein is CASSYSVSPLHF. The CDR3 DNA reads as TGTGCCAGCAGTTACTCGGTCTCACCCCTCCACTTT.

The sample holds a few counts of this clonotype. The chain has TRBV13 and TRBJ1-4, with D possibly being TRBD1 (6 bases). There are 15 residues in the CDR3. CDR1 and CDR2 from the germline V gene are PRHDT and FYEKMQ (reference sequence). V dropped 5 bases and J dropped 3 bases, with 13 bases sitting between them. CDR3 nucleotide sequence: TGTGCCAGCAGCGCAGCGGACAGCGCTAATGAAAAACTGTTTTTT. Residues: CASSAADSANEKLFF.

Ten or more counts support this clonotype. The rearrangement links TRBV11-1 to TRBJ2-7, with TRBD1 matching 9 bases. The CDR3 runs 18 residues. Per the germline V gene, CDR1 is SGHAT and CDR2 is FQDESV (reference sequence). V lost 5 bases to trimming and J lost 0 bases; unmatched junction nucleotides: 14. The CDR3 spells CASSPAFYRDRASYEQYF. Written as DNA, the CDR3 is TGTGCCAGCAGCCCAGCCTTTTACCGGGACAGGGCCTCCTACGAGCAGTACTTC.

The chain carries TRBV9 and TRBJ2-1; no firm D call. Germline CDR1 SGDLS, CDR2 YYNGEE. V dropped 0 bases and J dropped 10 bases, with 11 bases sitting between them. The CDR3 has 13 residues. CDR3 in DNA: TGTGCCAGCAGCGTAGGCGATAAGGGCGAGCAGTTCTTC. Translation: CASSVGDKGEQFF.

For this clonotype: A much larger clone is a single base away; this may be a read error. This chain joins TRBV2 and TRBJ2-1; 11 nucleotides line up with TRBD2. Germline V CDR1 and CDR2: SNHLY, FYNNEI. The CDR3 length is 16 residues. J gave up 10 bases and V 7 bases, and 15 bases lay outside the gene matches. The CDR3 here is CASKLAGGPVIYEQFF. The DNA of the CDR3 is TGTGCCAGCAAGTTAGCGGGAGGGCCGGTTATCTACGAGCAGTTCTTC.

As for this clonotype: Being one base from a much bigger clone, this may be a read error. This chain connects TRBV7-2 to TRBJ2-7; perhaps TRBD2 as D (5 bases). CDR1 SGHTA and CDR2 FQGNSA come from the germline V gene. This CDR3 region has 14 residues. The CDR3, as DNA: TGTGTCAGCAGCTTAGCGCATGGGAATCACGAGCAGTACTTC. Translating it yields CVSSLAHGNHEQYF.

This clonotype was picked up a small number of times. The chain recombines TRBV6-1 with TRBJ1-5, with no clear D. The germline V and J ends were trimmed by 2 bases and 5 bases, with 7 bases remaining between them. Germline loops: CDR1 MNHNS, CDR2 SASEGT. The CDR3 has 13 residues. CDR3 loop: CASSEFGDQPQHF. The CDR3 nucleotides are TGTGCCAGCAGTGAATTTGGAGATCAGCCCCAGCATTTT.

On this clonotype itself: It may be a read error: a sequence one base away is much more abundant. This chain joins TRBV7-8 and TRBJ2-7, with a possible D match to TRBD1 (6 bases). The CDR3 runs to 13 residues. Looked up from germline, CDR1 is SGHVS and CDR2 is FQNEAQ. The CDR3 bases are TGTGCCAGCAGCTCATCAGGGGCCTACGAGCTGTACTTC. Residues: CASSSSGAYELYF.